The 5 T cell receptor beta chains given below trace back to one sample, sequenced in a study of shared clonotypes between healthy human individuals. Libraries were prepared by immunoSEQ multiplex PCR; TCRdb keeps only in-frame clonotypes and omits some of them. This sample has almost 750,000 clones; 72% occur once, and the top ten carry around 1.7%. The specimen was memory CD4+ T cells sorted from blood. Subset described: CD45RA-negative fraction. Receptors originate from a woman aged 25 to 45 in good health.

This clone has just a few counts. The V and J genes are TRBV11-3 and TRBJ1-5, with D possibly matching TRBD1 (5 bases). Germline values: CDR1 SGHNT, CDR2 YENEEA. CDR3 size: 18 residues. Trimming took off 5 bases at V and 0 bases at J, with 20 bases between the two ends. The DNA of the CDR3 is TGTGCCAGCAGCCCCCCGGGTGGAGGACAATATAGCAATCAGCCCCAGCATTTT. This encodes CASSPPGGGQYSNQPQHF.

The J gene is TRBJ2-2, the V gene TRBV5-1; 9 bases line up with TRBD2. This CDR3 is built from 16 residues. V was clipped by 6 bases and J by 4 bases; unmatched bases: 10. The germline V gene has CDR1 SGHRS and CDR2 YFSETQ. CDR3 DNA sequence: TGCGCCAGCACCTTCACCGGGACTAGCCTCACCGGGGAGCTGTTTTTT. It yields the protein CASTFTGTSLTGELFF.

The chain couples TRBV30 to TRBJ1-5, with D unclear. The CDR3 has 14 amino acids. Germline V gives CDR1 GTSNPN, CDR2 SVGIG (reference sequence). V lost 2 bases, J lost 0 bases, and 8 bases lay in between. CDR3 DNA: TGTGCCTGGAGTTCGGCCTTTAGCAATCAGCCCCAGCATTTT. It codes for CAWSSAFSNQPQHF.

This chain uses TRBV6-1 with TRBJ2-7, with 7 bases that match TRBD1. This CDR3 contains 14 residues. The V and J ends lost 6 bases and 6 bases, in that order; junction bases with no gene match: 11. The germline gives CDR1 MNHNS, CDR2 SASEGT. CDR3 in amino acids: CASRKGAMLIEQYF. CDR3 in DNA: TGTGCCAGCAGGAAGGGGGCTATGTTGATCGAGCAGTACTTC.

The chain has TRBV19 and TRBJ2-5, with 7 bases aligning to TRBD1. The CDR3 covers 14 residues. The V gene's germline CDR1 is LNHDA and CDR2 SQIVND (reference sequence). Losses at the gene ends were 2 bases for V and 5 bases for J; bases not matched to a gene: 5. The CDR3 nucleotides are TGTGCCAGTAGTATAAAACAGGGGTCGGAGACCCAGTACTTC. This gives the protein CASSIKQGSETQYF.